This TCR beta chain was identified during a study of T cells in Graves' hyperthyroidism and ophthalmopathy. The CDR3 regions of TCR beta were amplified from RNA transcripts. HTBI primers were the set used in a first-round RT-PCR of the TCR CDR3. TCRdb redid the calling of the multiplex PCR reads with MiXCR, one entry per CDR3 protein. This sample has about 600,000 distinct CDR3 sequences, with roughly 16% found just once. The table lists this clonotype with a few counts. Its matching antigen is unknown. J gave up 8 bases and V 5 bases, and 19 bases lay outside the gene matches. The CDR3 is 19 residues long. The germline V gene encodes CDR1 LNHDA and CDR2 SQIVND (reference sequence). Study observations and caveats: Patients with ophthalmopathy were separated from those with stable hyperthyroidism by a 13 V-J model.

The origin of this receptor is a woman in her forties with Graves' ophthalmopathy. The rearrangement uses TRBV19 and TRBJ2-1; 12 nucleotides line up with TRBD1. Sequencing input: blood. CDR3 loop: CASSFHRVFGTGGPDEQFF. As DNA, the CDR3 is TGTGCCAGTAGTTTCCATAGAGTCTTCGGGACAGGGGGCCCCGATGAGCAGTTCTTC.